This T cell receptor beta chain emerged from a study of molecular identifiers for immune sequencing clone quantification. This clonotype was recorded many times. One junction end disagrees with the germline gene, perhaps due to a read error. Each CDR3 protein gets one entry after TCRdb re-called the PCR reads with MiXCR. Here the sample spans under 800,000 distinct CDR3 sequences, about 25% being singletons. The germline gives CDR1 MGHRA, CDR2 YSYEKL. This CDR3 is 15 amino acids long. V is TRBV4-1 and J is TRBJ1-2; D unresolved. The source material was naive CD8+ T cells from blood, with Jurkat cell RNA spiked in. Subset described: FACS-sorted CD8+CD4-CCR7+CD45RA+ naive T cells. This receptor was identified in a human donor in good health. Some libraries in this study had Jurkat cell RNA spiked in. The chain's CDR3 is CASSQAGEGTYGYTF. The CDR3 DNA sequence: TGCGCCAGCAGTCAAGCCGGAGAGGGTACCTATGGCTACACCTTC.